These T cell receptor beta chains were read from a single sample in a study of blood T cell repertoires in COVID-19. Some clones are missing from TCRdb's copy, which holds only in-frame ones; the method was immunoSEQ multiplex PCR. Of 250,000 to 350,000 clones listed, roughly 83% are singletons. The sample was peripheral blood. These receptors were obtained from a woman in her forties or fifties with acute or convalescent COVID-19. Each CDR3 is given with its conserved first and last residue. A D gene is named only where the DNA matches it firmly. Rows may omit the clone size; those that give it use once, few, many or a size class.

v_call,d_call,clone_size,j_call,cdr3_nt,cdr3_aa
TRBV3-1/TRBV3-2,TRBD2,many,TRBJ2-2,TGTGCCAGCCACCCTAGCGGGAGTTTGGGTACCGGGGAGCTGTTTTTT,CASHPSGSLGTGELFF
TRBV6-2/TRBV6-3,TRBD1,-,TRBJ1-2,TGTGCCAGCAGTTACCCCAGTTACAGGGGGCCTCTAGGCTACACCTTC,CASSYPSYRGPLGYTF
TRBV30,-,-,TRBJ2-5,TGTGCCTGGAGTGTCTCGGGGACTGAGACCCAGTACTTC,CAWSVSGTETQYF
TRBV19,TRBD2,-,TRBJ2-1,TGTGCCAGTAGGGGAGGGACCTTAGGTGAGCAGTTCTTC,CASRGGTLGEQFF
TRBV10-3,-,-,TRBJ2-7,TGTGCCATCAAGGCAGGGGCCTACGAGCAGTACTTC,CAIKAGAYEQYF
TRBV19,-,-,TRBJ1-4,TGTGCCAGTACCCTGAGGATTGGTAATGAAAAACTGTTTTTT,CASTLRIGNEKLFF
TRBV7-9,TRBD2,-,TRBJ2-2,TGTGCCAGCCGGCCGGGCACTAGCGGGAGGATCAGGGCCGGGGAGCTGTTTTTT,CASRPGTSGRIRAGELFF
TRBV6-5,-,-,TRBJ2-7,TGTGCCAGCAGTTACGGGTGGGAGAGCTCCTACGAGCAGTACTTC,CASSYGWESSYEQYF
TRBV4-3,TRBD2,-,TRBJ2-1,TGCGCCAGCAGCCAAGATGGTCTAGCGGATCCTAATGAGCAGTTCTTC,CASSQDGLADPNEQFF
TRBV3-1/TRBV3-2,-,-,TRBJ1-2,TGTGCCAGCAGTCCAGATAACTATGGCTACACCTTC,CASSPDNYGYTF
TRBV27,TRBD2,-,TRBJ2-7,TGTGCCAGCAAGCCGGGACTAGCTGGCTACGAGCAGTACTTC,CASKPGLAGYEQYF
TRBV29-1,TRBD1,-,TRBJ2-4,TGCAGCGTTGAGACAGGGGGCTTTAACATTCAGTACTTC,CSVETGGFNIQYF
TRBV28,TRBD1,-,TRBJ1-2,TGTGCCAGCAGAATCTTGCCGGGACAGGGGGCAGATACCTATGGCTACACCTTC,CASRILPGQGADTYGYTF
TRBV6-2/TRBV6-3,TRBD2,-,TRBJ2-7,TGTGCCAGTAGCGGGAGGGGCGAGCAGTACTTC,CASSGRGEQYF
TRBV5-1,-,-,TRBJ2-7,TGCGCCAGCAGCAGCGGCTTATCCGGGACTCCTCAGTACTTC,CASSSGLSGTPQYF
TRBV3-1/TRBV3-2,TRBD2,once,TRBJ2-1,TGTGCCAGCAGCCCCATCGGGCGGGAGCTGGATGAGCAGTTCTTC,CASSPIGRELDEQFF
TRBV5-1,-,-,TRBJ1-1,TGCGCCAGCAGCACCGGGACTGTTAACACTGAAGCTTTCTTT,CASSTGTVNTEAFF
TRBV19,-,-,TRBJ1-6,TGTGCCAGTAGTTTTTTGACAGGTGTGAATTCACCCCTCCACTTT,CASSFLTGVNSPLHF
TRBV18,-,-,TRBJ1-6,TGTGCCAGCTCACCAAACAGCAGGGATTCACCCCTCCACTTT,CASSPNSRDSPLHF
TRBV10-3,TRBD1,-,TRBJ1-6,TGTGCCATCAGGACAGACAGGGGTGATTCACCCCTCCACTTT,CAIRTDRGDSPLHF
TRBV6-1,TRBD2,once,TRBJ2-7,TGTGCCAGCAGTCTTAGCGGGGCAGTCTCCTACGAGCAGTACTTC,CASSLSGAVSYEQYF
TRBV7-6,TRBD1,-,TRBJ1-1,TGTGCCAGCAGCTTGACAGGGGACACTGAAGCTTTCTTT,CASSLTGDTEAFF
TRBV27,TRBD1,-,TRBJ2-7,TGTGCCAGCAGTCCACGAGGGACAGGGGTCTACGAGCAGTACTTC,CASSPRGTGVYEQYF
TRBV7-8,-,-,TRBJ1-1,TGTGCCAGCAGCTTATCCGGGGGAACTGAAGCTTTCTTT,CASSLSGGTEAFF
TRBV11-1,-,-,TRBJ2-7,TGTGCCAGCAGCTTAGCGGGGGACACCGAGCAGTACTTC,CASSLAGDTEQYF
TRBV27,-,-,TRBJ2-4,TGTGCCAGCAGTTTAAGGGGCCTAGCCAAAAACATTCAGTACTTC,CASSLRGLAKNIQYF
TRBV5-4,-,-,TRBJ2-5,TGTGCCAGCAGCGGGCGGGTAAGAAAAGGTGGAGAGACCCAGTACTTC,CASSGRVRKGGETQYF
TRBV6-1,-,-,TRBJ1-2,TGTGCCAGCAGTGAAACAGGGAACTATGGCTACACCTTC,CASSETGNYGYTF
TRBV15,TRBD1,-,TRBJ1-4,TGTGCCACCAGCAGTGCTTCGGGACAGGGGGCGCGATGGAAACTGTTTTTT,CATSSASGQGARWKLFF
TRBV15,TRBD1,-,TRBJ2-1,TGTGCCACCAGCAGAGCCGGGACAGCCTACAATGAGCAGTTCTTC,CATSRAGTAYNEQFF
TRBV27,-,-,TRBJ2-5,TGTGCCAGCAGTTTAACGCGTGGGAGGGGGGTAGAGACCCAGTACTTC,CASSLTRGRGVETQYF
TRBV27,-,-,TRBJ2-3,TGTGCCAGCAGTTTCCAAGGGGGAGCTAGCACAGATACGCAGTATTTT,CASSFQGGASTDTQYF
TRBV6-5,TRBD2,-,TRBJ2-7,TGTGCCAGCAGTTACGATAGCGGGAGCTCCTACGAGCAGTACTTC,CASSYDSGSSYEQYF
TRBV11-2,-,once,TRBJ1-1,TGTGCCAGCAGCCCCGCCAGGTCGACAACTGAAGCTTTCTTT,CASSPARSTTEAFF
TRBV27,-,-,TRBJ2-7,TGTGCCAGCAGTCCCCGGCCACAGGGTCCTGTTTACGAGCAGTACTTC,CASSPRPQGPVYEQYF
TRBV18,TRBD2,-,TRBJ2-2,TGTGCCAGCTCACCCTCCTTGGCGGGAGTGGACACCGGGGAGCTGTTTTTT,CASSPSLAGVDTGELFF
TRBV30,TRBD1,-,TRBJ1-1,TGTGCCTGGACCCTCTTATCACAGGGGACTGAAGCTTTCTTT,CAWTLLSQGTEAFF
TRBV6-1,TRBD1,-,TRBJ1-5,TGTGCCAGCAGTGAAGCGACAGGGGTCAATCAGCCCCAGCATTTT,CASSEATGVNQPQHF
TRBV28,TRBD1,-,TRBJ2-7,TGTGCCAGCGAACAGGGGGCCTACGAGCAGTACTTC,CASEQGAYEQYF
TRBV4-3,-,-,TRBJ1-5,TGCGCCAGCAGCCAAGATGGAGCAGCTTTTCAGCCCCAGCATTTT,CASSQDGAAFQPQHF
TRBV7-2,TRBD1,-,TRBJ1-1,TGTGCCAGCAGCTTAAGGTACAGGGGGAACACTGAAGCTTTCTTT,CASSLRYRGNTEAFF
TRBV7-9,-,-,TRBJ2-1,TGTGCCAGCAGCTTCCAACGGGAGTACAATGAGCAGTTCTTC,CASSFQREYNEQFF
TRBV27,TRBD2,-,TRBJ2-7,TGTGCCAGCAGTTTATCGGGGGGGAGCTCCTACGAGCAGTACTTC,CASSLSGGSSYEQYF
TRBV19,TRBD1,-,TRBJ2-3,TGTGCCAGTAGTATAGCCTTGGACAGGGCGTTTTTGCAGTATTTT,CASSIALDRAFLQYF
TRBV4-2,-,-,TRBJ1-3,TGTGCCAGCAGCCCGCGGGCGGGTTCTTCCGGAAACACCATATATTTT,CASSPRAGSSGNTIYF
TRBV27,TRBD1,-,TRBJ1-5,TGTGCCAGCAGTTTTTTCGCAACAGGGGGACAGCCCCAGCATTTT,CASSFFATGGQPQHF